The following is a T cell receptor beta chain sequence with its context. The target antigen is unknown. This sample stems from a study of beta chain features in type 1 diabetes. Background on the study: Sorted cells numbering 107,917,701 were examined across all samples.

Study findings and constraints: Sampled from patients, naive, central memory and Treg TCRB repertoires appeared more similar than those sampled from healthy donors. For type 1 diabetes patients, VDJ junctions showed fewer insertions and more deletions. Shorter TCRB CDR3s, moderately but significantly so, marked every one of the four CD4+ subsets in Type 1 diabetes patients.

This CDR3 has 11 residues. Germline CDR1 is GTSNPN and CDR2 is SVGIG (reference sequence). V dropped 0 bases and J dropped 7 bases, with 4 bases sitting between them. Isolated RNA was reverse transcribed in full, so expressed TCRB transcripts were sequenced. Sequencing used immunoSEQ multiplex PCR; TCRdb keeps in-frame clones, though not all of them. The table shows some 240,000 clones, with approximately 16% occurring only once. Sorted CD4+ subsets: naive, central memory, regulatory, stem cell-like memory (CD45RO/CCR7/CD25/CD127/CD95/CD27 panel). The TCR comes from a man aged 25-45 years with type 1 diabetes. The V call is TRBV30, the J call TRBJ1-3; D remains ambiguous. Specimen: naive CD4+ T cells from blood. CDR3 DNA: TGTGCCTGGAGTGTACAGAACACCATATATTTT. Residues: CAWSVQNTIYF.